A selection of T cell receptor beta chains follows, all from one sample in a study of T cells in localized non-small cell lung cancer. Data came from immunoSEQ multiplex PCR; TCRdb stores just in-frame clones and leaves some out. The sample lists some 1,500 clones, less than 25% occurring once. Sequencing used normal lung tissue next to the tumor, obtained before any cancer treatment. The receptors stem from a man aged 18-49 years with stage I lung adenocarcinoma. CDR3s include the opening cysteine and the closing phenylalanine or tryptophan. A D gene is named only where the DNA matches it firmly. Size is stated for part of the rows, as once, few or many counts, or as a class when the clone is expanded.

clone size	CDR3 length	D gene	V gene	J gene	CDR3 protein	CDR3 DNA
few	13	.	TRBV6-8	TRBJ1-6	CASGTGVGSPLHF	TGTGCCAGCGGGACCGGGGTAGGTTCACCCCTCCACTTT
medium-sized	13	.	TRBV28	TRBJ1-5	CASSQDSNQPQHF	TGTGCCAGCAGCCAAGATAGCAATCAGCCCCAGCATTTT
.	11	.	TRBV19	TRBJ2-7	CASSGGPEQYF	TGTGCCAGTTCGGGGGGCCCCGAGCAGTACTTC
.	15	TRBD1	TRBV30	TRBJ2-2	CAWRPGTGDTGELFF	TGTGCCTGGAGGCCCGGGACAGGGGACACCGGGGAGCTGTTTTTT
large	13	.	TRBV9	TRBJ1-1	CASSRGRGTEAFF	TGTGCCAGCAGTAGGGGTCGAGGAACTGAAGCTTTCTTT
large	16	.	TRBV9	TRBJ1-1	CASSATGGEFGSEAFF	TGTGCCAGCAGCGCTACGGGGGGCGAGTTTGGTTCTGAAGCTTTCTTT
.	15	.	TRBV5-1	TRBJ2-2	CASSLATANTGELFF	TGCGCCAGCAGCTTAGCGACAGCTAACACCGGGGAGCTGTTTTTT
large	14	.	TRBV10-3	TRBJ1-5	CAISESGGNQPQHF	TGTGCCATCAGTGAGTCAGGGGGCAATCAGCCCCAGCATTTT
.	16	.	TRBV5-1	TRBJ1-1	CASRLGEGGANTEAFF	TGCGCCAGCCGCCTTGGAGAGGGCGGCGCGAACACTGAAGCTTTCTTT
few	14	.	TRBV28	TRBJ2-5	CASSFSQYQETQYF	TGTGCCAGCAGTTTCAGCCAGTACCAAGAGACCCAGTACTTC
medium-sized	14	.	TRBV29-1	TRBJ1-5	CSIRDTDSNQPQHF	TGCAGCATCCGGGACACCGATAGCAATCAGCCCCAGCATTTT
few	16	TRBD1	TRBV11-3	TRBJ2-2	CASSLQGQGFTGELFF	TGTGCCAGCAGCTTACAGGGACAGGGTTTCACCGGGGAGCTGTTTTTT
.	16	.	TRBV9	TRBJ1-2	CASSVGSRETVGGYTF	TGTGCCAGCAGCGTAGGATCGAGGGAGACAGTCGGAGGCTACACCTTC
.	11	.	TRBV6-9	TRBJ1-1	CASSTDTEAFF	TGTGCCAGCAGTACCGACACTGAAGCTTTCTTT
.	15	.	TRBV1	TRBJ1-1	CASSQAPRGSTEAFF	TGCGCCAGCAGCCAAGCGCCCCGGGGGAGCACTGAAGCTTTCTTT
large	15	TRBD1	TRBV19	TRBJ1-5	CASSIGGQSNQPQHF	TGTGCCAGTAGTATAGGGGGACAGAGCAATCAGCCCCAGCATTTT
.	14	TRBD1	TRBV6-8	TRBJ1-2	CASSYSIQGNGYTF	TGTGCCAGCAGTTACTCGATACAGGGGAATGGCTACACCTTC
.	14	.	TRBV28	TRBJ1-1	CASKFPGYSTEAFF	TGTGCCAGCAAGTTTCCGGGGTATAGCACTGAAGCTTTCTTT
few	13	.	TRBV19	TRBJ1-1	CASSPSVATEAFF	TGTGCCAGTAGTCCCTCGGTGGCCACTGAAGCTTTCTTT
.	14	.	TRBV9	TRBJ2-1	CASSLSGTWDEQFF	TGTGCCAGCAGCCTATCCGGGACCTGGGATGAGCAGTTCTTC
.	12	.	TRBV6-8	TRBJ2-5	CASSKGQETQYF	TGTGCCAGCAGTAAGGGACAAGAGACCCAGTACTTC
.	12	.	TRBV29-1	TRBJ1-2	CSVRFEEYGYTF	TGCAGCGTCCGTTTCGAGGAGTATGGCTACACCTTC
few	16	.	TRBV9	TRBJ1-2	CASSAARSRFDYGYTF	TGTGCCAGCAGCGCCGCGAGGTCTCGATTTGACTATGGCTACACCTTC
.	13	TRBD2	TRBV28	TRBJ2-5	CASGTSGKETQYF	TGTGCCTCCGGGACTAGCGGAAAAGAGACCCAGTACTTC
medium-sized	15	.	TRBV11-3	TRBJ1-2	CASSLGREVNYGYTF	TGTGCCAGCAGCTTAGGGAGGGAAGTAAACTATGGCTACACCTTC
few	15	TRBD1	TRBV9	TRBJ1-2	CASSDPTGGAGGYTF	TGTGCCAGCAGCGACCCGACAGGGGGCGCCGGGGGCTACACCTTC
few	13	TRBD1	TRBV6-8	TRBJ2-7	CATSGTELYEQYF	TGTGCCACCTCTGGGACAGAATTGTACGAGCAGTACTTC
few	16	.	TRBV30	TRBJ1-1	CAWSVLGTQRGKEAFF	TGTGCCTGGAGTGTATTGGGGACTCAGAGGGGGAAGGAGGCTTTCTTT
.	14	.	TRBV11-3	TRBJ2-3	CASSLDSFTDTQYF	TGTGCCAGCAGCTTAGACAGCTTCACAGATACGCAGTATTTT
.	13	TRBD1	TRBV29-1	TRBJ1-1	CSVEGQGSTEAFF	TGCAGCGTTGAAGGACAGGGAAGCACTGAAGCTTTCTTT
.	15	.	TRBV11-3	TRBJ2-1	CASSPRGGGLNEQFF	TGTGCCAGCAGCCCCCGGGGCGGGGGCCTTAATGAGCAGTTCTTC
hyperexpanded	16	TRBD1	TRBV18	TRBJ1-4	CASSSGQGATNEKLFF	TGTGCCAGCTCATCGGGACAGGGAGCAACTAATGAAAAACTGTTTTTT
.	16	.	TRBV11-3	TRBJ1-4	CASSVREGRRGEKLFF	TGTGCCAGCAGTGTAAGGGAGGGCAGGAGAGGTGAAAAACTGTTTTTT
few	19	.	TRBV5-1	TRBJ1-4	CASSQRDMSSIATNEKLFF	TGCGCCAGCAGCCAACGGGACATGAGTTCGATTGCAACTAATGAAAAACTGTTTTTT
medium-sized	12	.	TRBV28	TRBJ1-1	CASSPGLPEAFF	TGTGCCAGCAGCCCAGGGTTGCCTGAAGCTTTCTTT
.	15	TRBD1	TRBV19	TRBJ2-6	CASTTGEAGANVLTF	TGTGCCAGTACCACAGGGGAAGCTGGGGCCAACGTCCTGACTTTC
few	12	.	TRBV28	TRBJ1-1	CASSSVNTEAFF	TGTGCCAGCAGTTCTGTGAACACTGAAGCTTTCTTT
.	14	.	TRBV30	TRBJ1-6	CAWSGTVLNSPLHF	TGTGCCTGGAGCGGGACCGTCCTAAATTCACCCCTCCACTTT
few	13	TRBD1	TRBV28	TRBJ1-2	CASSQDRAYGYTF	TGTGCCAGCAGCCAAGACAGGGCCTATGGCTACACCTTC
few	13	.	TRBV19	TRBJ2-7	CASSIGGTREQYF	TGTGCCAGTAGTATAGGTGGGACCAGGGAGCAGTACTTC
few	14	TRBD1	TRBV11-3	TRBJ2-5	CASSVGQGEETQYF	TGTGCCAGCAGCGTGGGGCAGGGGGAAGAGACCCAGTACTTC
few	14	.	TRBV9	TRBJ2-7	CASTSAQGGYEQYF	TGTGCCAGCACGAGCGCGCAGGGGGGCTACGAGCAGTACTTC
few	16	.	TRBV7-8	TRBJ2-4	CASSLESGIAKNIQYF	TGTGCCAGCAGCTTGGAGTCAGGGATAGCCAAAAACATTCAGTACTTC
.	15	TRBD2	TRBV19	TRBJ2-1	CASKAPTSGGDEQFF	TGTGCCAGTAAGGCCCCGACTAGCGGAGGTGACGAGCAGTTCTTC
few	13	.	TRBV14	TRBJ1-2	CASSQARGWGYTF	TGTGCCAGCAGCCAAGCACGGGGATGGGGCTACACCTTC
few	19	TRBD2	TRBV9	TRBJ2-1	CASSVVGTSGVASYNEQFF	TGTGCCAGCAGCGTAGTTGGGACTAGCGGGGTTGCTAGTTACAATGAGCAGTTCTTC
.	12	.	TRBV30	TRBJ2-5	CAWGPGAETQYF	TGTGCCTGGGGACCCGGCGCAGAGACCCAGTACTTC
.	13	.	TRBV30	TRBJ1-5	CAWSLGDNQPQHF	TGTGCCTGGAGTTTGGGGGACAATCAGCCCCAGCATTTT
.	14	.	TRBV6-8	TRBJ1-3	CASIENHSGNTIYF	TGTGCCAGCATTGAGAATCACTCTGGAAACACCATATATTTT
few	14	TRBD1	TRBV29-1	TRBJ1-5	CSVSGTDPNQPQHF	TGCAGCGTTTCCGGGACAGATCCGAATCAGCCCCAGCATTTT
.	14	.	TRBV25-1	TRBJ1-5	CASSDSVSNQPQHF	TGTGCCAGCAGTGACTCGGTGAGCAATCAGCCCCAGCATTTT
.	14	TRBD1	TRBV30	TRBJ1-2	CAWRRTGEGYGYTF	TGTGCCTGGAGGAGGACAGGGGAGGGCTATGGCTACACCTTC
few	13	.	TRBV12-5	TRBJ1-2	CASLDISAYGYTF	TGTGCCAGCTTGGACATTTCTGCCTATGGCTACACCTTC
.	16	TRBD1	TRBV2	TRBJ1-4	CASRGDRGQGSEKLFF	TGTGCCAGCAGGGGAGACAGGGGGCAGGGGAGTGAAAAACTGTTTTTT